The 11 T cell receptor beta chains reported below all come from one sample, sequenced in a study of shared T cell receptors in the human thymus. TCRdb's copy holds only in-frame clones and misses some; the assay was immunoSEQ multiplex PCR. The repertoire holds about 660,000 clones, with over 75% as singletons. These sequences were also reported in another study, on human thymus T cells.

Sequenced sample: thymocytes. The receptors were gathered from a boy in the first two years of life with a congenital heart defect.

This chain connects TRBV21-1 to TRBJ2-4; TRBD2 reflects the table's D call only, with no check against the DNA. TRBV21-1 is flagged as a pseudogene. The CDR3 has 15 amino acids. The CDR3 here is CASSPPGLDRGIQYF. The CDR3 DNA is TGTGCCAGCAGCCCTCCGGGTTTGGATCGAGGCATTCAGTACTTC.

The gene calls are TRBV5-8 and TRBJ1-4; possible D gene TRBD1, 5 bases. The CDR3 is made up of 14 amino acids. Looked up from germline, CDR1 is SGHTS and CDR2 is YDEGEE. V lost 2 bases and J lost 6, with 11 bases in between. The CDR3 reads CASSFRGEDEKLFF. The CDR3 bases are TGTGCCAGCAGCTTCAGAGGGGAGGATGAAAAACTGTTTTTT.

V is TRBV9 and J is TRBJ2-5; D remains ambiguous. Trimming removed 4 bases at V and 0 bases at J, with 10 bases between. Germline V lookup: CDR1 SGDLS, CDR2 YYNGEE. This CDR3 has 14 residues. CDR3 nucleotide sequence: TGTGCCAGCAGCTCCCGACACAACCAAGAGACCCAGTACTTC. This sequence encodes CASSSRHNQETQYF.

This chain joins TRBV7-8 and TRBJ1-2, with a tentative D call TRBD1 (5 bases). The germline V gene encodes CDR1 SGHVS and CDR2 FQNEAQ. The CDR3 runs 15 residues. V was clipped by 5 bases and J by 5 bases, with 18 bases between them. The CDR3 nucleotides read TGTGCCAGCAGCACCCGACAGAGCCTACCTTATGGCTACACCTTC. This sequence encodes CASSTRQSLPYGYTF.

The chain carries TRBV25-1 and TRBJ2-5; TRBD2 agrees at 7 bases. Gene TRBJ2-7 matches the end of the DNA better, so the J call may be wrong. The CDR3 spans 16 residues. Germline V gives CDR1 MGHDK, CDR2 SYGVNS. The CDR3 bases are TGTGCCAGCAGTGAAGAATTGGGCGGGAGTAAGGACGAGCAGTACTTC. Amino acids: CASSEELGGSKDEQYF.

J is TRBJ1-5 and V is TRBV15, with D uncertain. This CDR3 is built from 14 residues. The V gene's germline CDR1 is LNHNV and CDR2 YYDKDF (reference sequence). The V end was cut by 3 bases, the J end by 6 bases, with 12 bases between. DNA for the CDR3: TGTGCCACCAGCAGTCCCTTCCCCGGTCAGCCCCAGCATTTT. It translates to CATSSPFPGQPQHF.

This chain connects TRBV4-3 to TRBJ2-2; a weak D match, TRBD1 (6 bases). V lost 1 base to trimming and J lost 3 bases, with 18 bases between them. In germline, CDR1 is LGHNA, CDR2 YSLEER. CDR3 length: 18 residues. CDR3 nucleotide sequence: TGCGCCAGCAGCCAAGCCCCTAGGAGCAGGGGAGACACCGGGGAGCTGTTTTTT. Protein sequence: CASSQAPRSRGDTGELFF.

The chain carries TRBV7-4 and TRBJ1-2; 8 bases align to TRBD1. Germline V gives CDR1 SGHVT, CDR2 SQSDAQ. This CDR3 is built from 13 residues. Trimming removed 3 bases from V and 6 bases from J; junction bases left unmatched: 3. In nucleotides, the CDR3 is TGTGCCAGCAGCTTTGTGGACAGGGATGGCTACACCTTC. It specifies CASSFVDRDGYTF.

The gene calls are TRBV14 and TRBJ2-7, with 9 positions matching TRBD2. Germline CDR1 is SGHDN and CDR2 is FVKESK. This CDR3 is built from 15 residues. V lost 6 bases and J lost 0; bases outside the gene matches: 6. CDR3 coding DNA: TGTGCCAGCAGTCCTAGCGGGGAAAGCTCCTACGAGCAGTACTTC. Protein: CASSPSGESSYEQYF.

This rearrangement joins TRBV5-4 to TRBJ2-4; D gene unclear. V was pared by 0 bases and J by 0 bases, with 10 bases between. The germline V gene encodes CDR1 SGHNT and CDR2 YYREEE (reference sequence). The CDR3 runs to 16 residues. The CDR3 loop is CASSLESSIAKNIQYF. The CDR3 DNA reads TGTGCCAGCAGCTTGGAAAGCTCCATAGCCAAAAACATTCAGTACTTC.

Points on this clone: This CDR3 is also generated by other DNA sequences in the sample. The CDR3 bases are TGTGCCAGTAGTATAGCGGGGGGGCATCAGCCCCAGCATTTT. It yields the protein CASSIAGGHQPQHF. This chain uses TRBV19 with TRBJ1-5; weak D call: TRBD1 (6 bases). The length of the CDR3 is 14 residues. CDR1 and CDR2 from the germline V gene are LNHDA and SQIVND (reference sequence). Deletions cut 1 base from V and 5 bases from J, with 9 bases between.